This note documents a single T cell receptor (beta chain) sequence. This clonotype was recorded at least ten times. This clone's antigen is unknown. Per-base quality was not reported, and no clone a single base away is much larger than it. The record originates from a study of CD8 T cells in ankylosing spondylitis (TCRdb year 2017). The study in broad terms: To find TCR variants linked to disease, the study profiled T cell receptor beta repertoires in ankylosing spondylitis patients and healthy donors. The full study cohort comprised around 25 ankylosing spondylitis patients and 85 to 120 healthy donors. Peripheral blood samples were taken, and synovial fluid was additionally collected from ankylosing spondylitis patients.

Here is what the overall study found, with its caveats: The disease-linked clones showed a CD8+ phenotype and occurred at relatively low frequencies in peripheral blood. The disease-linked clones were reported as significantly enriched in matched synovial fluid samples from ankylosing spondylitis patients. Some motif variants were previously reported in synovial fluid and blood of reactive arthritis patients, suggesting common disease-initiation mechanisms. Blood from ankylosing spondylitis patients appeared to be characterized by a TCR beta motif made up of about 8 highly homologous amino acid variants.

Sequencing instrument: Illumina HiSeq 2500. Quantitative 5'-RACE with molecular barcodes was used to prepare TCR beta libraries. The authors' pipeline ran thus. To identify disease-linked TCR variants, a new computational method was used, one built on a probabilistic model of VDJ rearrangement. Using fastp trimming at Q25 and MiXCR clonotype assembly, TCRdb reanalyzed the public sequencing data and kept in-frame beta chains. Every distinct CDR3 protein forms one entry, paired with its most common genes and DNA. The V and J calls shown here were made by TCRdb, not taken from the authors' results. The sample table lists around 230,000 distinct CDR3 sequences, 8% to 10% of them with a count of one. 4% to 5.5% of the sample rests with the top ten. The sequence derives from a female donor with ankylosing spondylitis or in good health (not recorded which). Material for sequencing was blood, either unsorted or a sorted T cell fraction (not recorded which).

The DNA reads as follows: TGTGCCAGCAGCTTAGTTGGGTCGGTAGACAATCAGCCCCAGCATTTT. The encoded protein is CASSLVGSVDNQPQHF. The chain links TRBV7-9 with TRBJ1-5; no confident D gene assignment can be made. From the cysteine up to the phenylalanine, the CDR3 has a length of 16 residues. The CDR3 DNA has 48 bases and is translated from base 1. The germline V gene (reference sequence) provides CDR1 SEHNR and CDR2 FQNEAQ. At the junction V is shortened by 1 base and J by 3 bases, with 13 bases in between.